This T cell receptor beta chain was sequenced during a study of breast tumors, draining lymph nodes, adjacent tissues. The V gene lost 0 bases and the J gene lost 5 bases, with 14 bases spanning the gap. The V gene's germline CDR1 is DFQATT and CDR2 SNEGSKA (reference sequence). This CDR3 spans 14 amino acids. Study findings and constraints: Most tumor T cells seemingly derive from lymph node, then expand in tumor. Tumor TCR diversity was below lymph nodes but above nontumor tissue. Luminal-like breast cancer showed significantly higher tumor–nontumor repertoire similarity than basal-like.

Axillary draining lymph nodes of breast cancer patients supplied the node samples. Worth noting for this clonotype: Its target is not known.

TCRdb passed the multiplex PCR reads through MiXCR, listing each CDR3 protein once. The sample lists roughly 110,000 distinct CDR3 sequences, more than 25% seen once, with less than 6% in the top ten. The sample comprised axillary lymph node tissue. The rearrangement uses TRBV20-1 and TRBJ2-7; a weak D match, TRBD1 (5 bases). The receptor was derived from a female donor with breast cancer. Some clones in this sample may be carry-over from other donors' samples. CDR3 region: CSARDPPGIDEQYF. As DNA, the CDR3 is TGCAGTGCTAGAGACCCGCCAGGGATAGACGAGCAGTACTTC.